The T cell receptor (beta chain) described here comes from a study of shared clonotypes between healthy human individuals. Study conclusions and caveats: Incompleteness in sorted-subset sequencing, despite large depth, was shown by rarefaction.

Clones were sequenced by immunoSEQ multiplex PCR, and TCRdb holds only the in-frame ones, with some missing. The data contain around 580,000 clones, roughly 98% of them singletons. Naive CD8 cells lacked CD45RO and underwent positive selection for CCR7, leaving out terminally differentiated effector memory CD45RA+ cells. In the case of this clone: Its antigen is as yet unknown.

Germline V gene data show CDR1 as SGHVS and CDR2 as FQNEAQ. Trimming shortened V by 5 bases and J by 2 bases, and 17 bases separated the two germline ends. This CDR3 contains 16 residues. The chain links TRBV7-8 to TRBJ2-3, with D unresolved. The source is a man under 40 in good health. Sequencing input: naive CD8+ T cells sorted from blood. DNA of the CDR3: TGTGCCAGCAGCCGACTTGACGGGCGGACCACAGATACGCAGTATTTT. Translation: CASSRLDGRTTDTQYF.